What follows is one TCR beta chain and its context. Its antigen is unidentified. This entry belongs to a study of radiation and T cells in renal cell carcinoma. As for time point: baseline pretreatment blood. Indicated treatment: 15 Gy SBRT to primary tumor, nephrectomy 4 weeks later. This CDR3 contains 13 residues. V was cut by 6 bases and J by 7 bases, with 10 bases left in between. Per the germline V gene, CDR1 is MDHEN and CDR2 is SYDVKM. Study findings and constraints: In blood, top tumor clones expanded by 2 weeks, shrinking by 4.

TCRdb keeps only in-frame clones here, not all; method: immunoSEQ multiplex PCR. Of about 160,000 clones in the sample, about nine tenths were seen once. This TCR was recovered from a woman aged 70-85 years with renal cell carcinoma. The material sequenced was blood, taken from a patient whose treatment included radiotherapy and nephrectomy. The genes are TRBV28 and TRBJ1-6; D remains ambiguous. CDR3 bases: TGTGCCAGCAGACGGACCGGGAATTCACCCCTCCACTTT. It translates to CASRRTGNSPLHF.